The entry below describes one TCR beta chain. These data come from a study of blood T cell repertoires in COVID-19. Overall study: Collection of acute and convalescent COVID-19 samples took place in the United States, Italy and Spain. Sample material is recorded as cDNA or gDNA derived from T cells, B-cell-depleted T cells, or PBMCs.

Germline CDR1 MDHEN, CDR2 SYDVKM. The CDR3 is 12 residues long. Trimming pared 3 bases from V and 9 bases from J, leaving 9 bases between. Original handling: Amplification of reference gene primers was used by the study to estimate nucleated cell counts. Data came from immunoSEQ multiplex PCR; TCRdb stores just in-frame clones and leaves some out. D and trimming come from the DNA, and the V and J calls and clone size come from that table. This table has 150,000 to 200,000 clones, about 81% appearing once. The receptor's source is a man between 60 and 75 years old with active or convalescent COVID-19. Sequencing input: peripheral blood. The chain employs TRBV28 and TRBJ2-1, with TRBD1 as a possible D gene (6 bases). The CDR3 bases are TGTGCCAGCAGTTTTACAGGGACTGAGCAGTTCTTC. Amino acids: CASSFTGTEQFF.